What follows are 10 T cell receptor beta chains derived from one specimen sequenced in a study of cytomegalovirus exposure and HLA in healthy donors (dated by TCRdb to 2017 to 2019). The library was built by means of the immunoSEQ multiplex PCR assay. A mixture of 60 forward primers for TCR Vbeta segments and 13 reverse primers for TCR Jbeta segments was used in the multiplex PCR. This is the immuneACCESS table as TCRdb keeps it, with only in-frame sequences that have V and J called. A part of the clones is gone; compared with another copy, unresolved V genes explain less than half, and the rest is unexplained. Present in this sample are hundreds of thousands of clones, approximately 70% of which were seen just once. The leading ten clones occupy about 2.2% of the sample. Input material: PBMCs. These receptors came from a female donor in good health and CMV-seronegative.

This clone was found a few times. The genes are TRBV6-5 and TRBJ2-3; tentative D call: TRBD1 (5 bases). Per the germline V gene, CDR1 is MNHEY and CDR2 is SVGAGI. This CDR3 has 14 residues. Between the trimmed V and J ends, which lost 5 bases and 2 bases, there was a span of 11 bases. The CDR3 coding sequence is TGTGCCAGCAGTAAGACAGCCGACACAGATACGCAGTATTTT. Residues: CASSKTADTDTQYF.

This sequence joins TRBV28 and TRBJ2-1; the D is unclear. There are 14 residues in the CDR3. V was cut by 8 bases and J by 1 base, with 12 bases left in between. Germline CDR1 reads MDHEN; CDR2 reads SYDVKM. Here the CDR3 reads CASHEALSYNEQFF. The CDR3 coding sequence is TGTGCCAGCCACGAGGCCCTGTCCTACAATGAGCAGTTCTTC. Full variable domain (rest looked up from reference TRBV28 and TRBJ2-1): DVKVTQSSRYLVKRTGEKVFLECVQDMDHENMFWYRQDPGLGLRLIYFSYDVKMKEKGDIPEGYSVSREKKERFSLILESASTNQTSMYLCASHEALSYNEQFFGPGTRLTVL.

This clone was counted a few times. The chain combines TRBV10-3 with TRBJ2-7; TRBD1 aligns across 9 bases. Germline CDR1 and CDR2: ENHRY and SYGVKD. CDR3 length: 14 amino acids. J lost 5 bases, V lost 6 bases, and 8 bases had no gene match. CDR3 sequence reads: CAISGTGSSHEQYF. The CDR3 nucleotides read TGTGCCATCAGCGGGACAGGGTCATCCCACGAGCAGTACTTC.

This clone was found once. This chain joins TRBV7-9 and TRBJ1-3; weak D call: TRBD1 (5 bases). Germline-derived CDR1 and CDR2 are SEHNR and FQNEAQ (reference sequence). This CDR3 comprises 15 residues. V was shortened by 0 bases and J by 4 bases, with 10 bases between the two germline ends. Here the CDR3 reads CASSLAKGKGNTIYF. CDR3 DNA sequence: TGTGCCAGCAGCTTAGCGAAGGGGAAAGGAAACACCATATATTTT. The variable domain in full, completed from reference TRBV7-9 and TRBJ1-3, reads DTGVSQNPRHKITKRGQNVTFRCDPISEHNRLYWYRQTLGQGPEFLTYFQNEAQLEKSRLLSDRFSAERPKGSFSTLEIQRTEQGDSAMYLCASSLAKGKGNTIYFGEGSWLTVV.

J is TRBJ2-5 and V is TRBV15, with D perhaps TRBD2 (5 bases). The V gene lost 1 base and the J gene lost 1 base, with 13 bases spanning the gap. The CDR3 runs to 16 residues. The germline CDR1 and CDR2 sequences are LNHNV and YYDKDF (reference sequence). CDR3 residues: CATSRGVGKGQETQYF. For the CDR3, the DNA is TGTGCCACCAGCAGAGGGGTCGGGAAGGGCCAAGAGACCCAGTACTTC.

This clone showed up just a few times. V and J are TRBV27 and TRBJ2-3; D unresolved. This CDR3 has 15 residues. The germline V and J ends were trimmed by 2 bases and 2 bases, with 11 bases remaining between them. The germline V gene has CDR1 MNHEY and CDR2 SMNVEV (reference sequence). CDR3 coding DNA: TGTGCCAGCAGTTTAATCAACAGCCCCACAGATACGCAGTATTTT. Protein product: CASSLINSPTDTQYF.

The genes are TRBV7-9 and TRBJ2-1; D is possibly TRBD2 (5 bases). There are 16 residues in the CDR3. The germline V and J ends were trimmed by 6 bases and 0 bases, with 15 bases remaining between them. Germline V gene sequence: CDR1 SEHNR, CDR2 FQNEAQ (reference sequence). Here the CDR3 DNA reads TGTGCCAGCAGTTCAAGCGGCAGTCCCTCCTACAATGAGCAGTTCTTC. This translates into CASSSSGSPSYNEQFF.

The rearrangement uses TRBV6-5 and TRBJ2-7; tentatively, D is TRBD2 (6 bases). The CDR3 length is 14 residues. The V end lost 0 bases, the J end lost 6 bases, and 12 bases lay between the germline ends. The germline gives CDR1 MNHEY, CDR2 SVGAGI. The CDR3 DNA sequence: TGTGCCAGCAGTTACTCGCGGTCGGGGGTCGAGCAGTACTTC. Residues: CASSYSRSGVEQYF.

The gene calls are TRBV7-2 and TRBJ1-5; TRBD1 might be the D (6 bases). The germline CDR1 and CDR2 sequences are SGHTA and FQGNSA. This CDR3 comprises 14 residues. V was clipped by 7 bases and J by 6 bases, with 16 bases between them. The CDR3 DNA is TGTGCCAGCACCTCAATGTGGGGGCTTCAGCCCCAGCATTTT. Protein product: CASTSMWGLQPQHF.

The chain combines TRBV7-2 with TRBJ1-1; possibly TRBD1 for D (6 bases). The CDR3 loop spans 13 amino acids. The V gene's germline CDR1 is SGHTA and CDR2 FQGNSA. V was shortened by 2 bases and J by 5 bases, with 9 bases between the two germline ends. The CDR3 loop is CASSLTGMTEAFF. The CDR3 DNA reads as TGTGCCAGCAGCTTAACAGGGATGACTGAAGCTTTCTTT.